This T cell receptor beta chain was sequenced during a study of early T cells in non-severe SARS-CoV-2 infection. The study's findings and limits: Anti-spike CD8 responses were favored by VDJdb matching, which missed private and CD4 specificities.

V lost 6 bases and J lost 4, with 17 bases in between. The CDR3 is 14 amino acids. Germline V lookup: CDR1 DFQATT, CDR2 SNEGSKA (reference sequence). The protocol attached unique molecular identifiers to individual cDNA molecules. TCRdb processed the 5' RACE reads anew with MiXCR; each CDR3 protein has one entry. This table has approximately 69,000 distinct CDR3 sequences, about 10% appearing once. This clonotype turned up a few times. Its cognate antigen is unknown. The source of this sequence is an adult who was a healthcare worker with PCR-confirmed SARS-CoV-2 infection or an uninfected control (not recorded which). The chain links TRBV20-1 to TRBJ2-3; perhaps TRBD2 as D (6 bases). The sample comprised whole blood. The CDR3 reads CSAPQAGGADTQYF. DNA for the CDR3: TGCAGTGCCCCCCAGGCGGGCGGGGCAGATACGCAGTATTTT.